This T cell receptor (beta chain) came from a study of human T cells and chemical hapten exposure. Points from the study as a whole: Expanded TCRs showed more large CDR3 clusters than pre-sensitization or healthy control sets. Given that the donors had alopecia, their immune response may differ from that seen in healthy people. Expanded TCR counts at PT1 were positively correlated with the patch test score.

In this sample, this clonotype turned up many times. Its specificity is unknown. Noted time point: patch test 2, 6 weeks after DPC sensitization. Treatment defined: therapeutic diphenylcyclopropenone sensitization with weekly scalp DPC. It was from unfractionated whole blood that total RNA was extracted. The CDR3 spans 16 residues. From germline, CDR1 is MNHEY and CDR2 SVGAGI. V lost 6 bases to trimming and J lost 7 bases; unmatched junction nucleotides: 13. TCRdb itself ran the RACE reads through MiXCR, one entry per CDR3 protein. The sample holds tens of thousands of distinct CDR3 sequences; approximately 9.7% are singletons and the top ten take 14% to 15%.

The source material was whole blood, sampled in connection with sensitization to the hapten diphenylcyclopropenone (DPC). The TCR sequence derives from a woman aged 25 to 39 with alopecia areata. Some clones in this sample may be carry-over from other donors' samples. V is TRBV6-5 and J is TRBJ1-5, with 9 bases identical to TRBD1. CDR3 coding DNA: TGTGCCAGCAGCTCCAAACAGGGGGCAAAGAACCAGCCCCAGCATTTT. Its translation: CASSSKQGAKNQPQHF.